Given below is one T cell receptor beta chain in context. Its matching antigen is unknown. Using immunoSEQ multiplex PCR, the repertoire was profiled, and TCRdb retains in-frame clones only, with some absent. This table has 80,000 to 95,000 clones, approximately 82% appearing once. These data belong to a study of radiotherapy plus CTLA-4 blockade in lung cancer. The wider study: With roughly 28% of patients having disease control, objective responses were seen in 15% to 20%. Study findings and constraints: Blood TCR clones of tumor origin expanded after radiotherapy plus ipilimumab. The authors reported that early blood T cell clone dynamics, with interferon-beta, best predicted response.

With ipilimumab providing CTLA-4 blockade, focal radiation was administered to patients who had chemo-refractory metastatic non-small-cell lung cancer. CDR3 length: 15 amino acids. V gave up 3 bases and J gave up 0 bases, with 12 bases separating them. The germline gives CDR1 MNHEY, CDR2 SMNVEV (reference sequence). The V gene is TRBV27, the J gene TRBJ2-7; D not resolved. The material sequenced was peripheral blood, taken from a patient treated with radiotherapy plus ipilimumab. The receptor's source is a human donor with non-small cell lung cancer that progressed on radiotherapy plus ipilimumab. CDR3 residues: CASSFLSRSSYEQYF. In DNA, the CDR3 is TGTGCCAGCAGTTTCCTAAGTAGATCCTCCTACGAGCAGTACTTC.